This T cell receptor (beta chain) originates from a study of blood T cell repertoires in COVID-19. About the research overall: From the United States, Italy and Spain came samples of acute and convalescent COVID-19. In each case, the material was cDNA or gDNA derived from T cells, B-cell-depleted T cells, or PBMCs.

Authors' methods: Scientists estimated how many nucleated cells there were by amplifying reference gene primers. Here immunoSEQ multiplex PCR was the method, and the copy in TCRdb shows in-frame clones only, minus some. The D gene and trimming were derived from the DNA, and the V and J assignments and clone size from that table. The sample lists tens of thousands of clones, approximately 80% occurring once. Sequenced: peripheral blood. This receptor was obtained from an elderly woman with active or convalescent COVID-19.

The CDR3 is CASSPEWGAGVGDTQYF. The CDR3 DNA follows: TGTGCCAGTAGTCCGGAATGGGGAGCAGGGGTTGGGGATACGCAGTATTTT. The chain recombines TRBV19 with TRBJ2-3; possibly TRBD1 for D (6 bases). The CDR3 has 17 amino acids. V lost 5 bases and J 6 bases, leaving 24 bases between the germline ends. Germline loops: CDR1 LNHDA, CDR2 SQIVND (reference sequence).